A single sample gave rise to the 32 T cell receptor beta chains below, sequenced in a study of early T cells in non-severe SARS-CoV-2 infection. TCRdb itself ran the 5' RACE reads through MiXCR, one entry per CDR3 protein. This table has about 80,000 distinct CDR3 sequences, 12% appearing once. The sequencing here drew on whole blood, taken at baseline. Receptor source: an adult who was a healthcare worker with PCR-confirmed SARS-CoV-2 infection or an uninfected control (not recorded which). The donor label of this sample is uncertain.

The chain links TRBV12-3 or TRBV12-4 to TRBJ2-7, with 10 bases identical to TRBD1. The ends lost 4 bases at V and 3 bases at J; junction bases unmatched: 12. The CDR3 length is 17 residues. The CDR3 coding sequence is TGTGCCAGCAGTTCTCCAAGAGGGTGGGACAGGGGCTACGAGCAGTACTTC. It specifies CASSSPRGWDRGYEQYF.

This clonotype was observed a few times. V usage is TRBV27 and J usage is TRBJ1-2; D remains ambiguous. Trimming took 4 bases from V and 8 from J, leaving 17 bases between them. The germline gives CDR1 MNHEY, CDR2 SMNVEV (reference sequence). The CDR3 extends over 14 amino acids. As DNA, the CDR3 is TGTGCCAGCAGTTATGTCCAGGATCTTAGAGGCTACACCTTC. It specifies CASSYVQDLRGYTF.

This clonotype was counted a few times. The rearrangement joins TRBV4-2 to TRBJ1-2; maybe TRBD1 (6 bases). Germline lookup yields CDR1 LGHNA and CDR2 YNFKEQ. The CDR3 is made up of 15 amino acids. Trimming took off 4 bases at V and 2 bases at J, with 14 bases between the two ends. The DNA for the CDR3 is TGTGCCAGCAGCCCTACCCGGGACACCAACTATGGCTACACCTTC. Translation gives CASSPTRDTNYGYTF.

This clonotype was seen a handful of times. The chain carries TRBV4-1 and TRBJ2-4; no firm D call. V lost 2 bases and J lost 3, with 14 bases in between. Germline values: CDR1 MGHRA, CDR2 YSYEKL. The CDR3 is made up of 16 amino acids. The CDR3 coding sequence is TGCGCCAGCAGCCAATGGAAGGTTGTGGACAAAAACATTCAGTACTTC. Translated: CASSQWKVVDKNIQYF.

The V gene is TRBV29-1, the J gene TRBJ1-3; 7 bases are shared with TRBD1. The V segment lost 6 bases and the J segment 2 bases; nucleotides outside the gene matches: 4. This CDR3 has 13 residues. Germline lookup yields CDR1 SQVTM and CDR2 ANQGSEA. The CDR3: CSVADRAGNTIYF. The CDR3 coding sequence is TGCAGCGTAGCCGACAGGGCTGGAAACACCATATATTTT.

This clonotype was found many times. The genes are TRBV28 and TRBJ1-4, with D perhaps matching TRBD1 (5 bases). Germline CDR1 is MDHEN and CDR2 is SYDVKM. The CDR3 spans 14 residues. Trimming took 7 bases from V and 8 from J, leaving 17 bases between them. CDR3 in amino acids: CASTRRGVWEKLFF. In DNA, the CDR3 is TGTGCCAGCACCCGGCGAGGGGTATGGGAAAAACTGTTTTTT.

This clonotype was seen a few times. Here the CDR3 reads CASSLMAGGDTNYGYTF. CDR3 nucleotides: TGCGCCAGCAGCTTGATGGCAGGGGGTGACACCAACTATGGCTACACCTTC. This chain uses TRBV5-1 with TRBJ1-2, with TRBD1 matching over 7 bases. V shed 1 base and J 2 bases; nucleotides not matched to a gene: 11. The CDR3 is 17 amino acids. Per germline, CDR1 SGHRS and CDR2 YFSETQ.

This clonotype was seen only a few times. The V and J genes are TRBV7-2 and TRBJ2-5; D is possibly TRBD1 or TRBD2 (5 bases each). Germline V gives CDR1 SGHTA, CDR2 FQGNSA. V dropped 5 bases and J dropped 5 bases, with 15 bases sitting between them. The CDR3 is made up of 14 amino acids. CDR3 in DNA: TGTGCCAGCAGCCCGGTGGGACCCCGTGAGACCCAGTACTTC. Translated: CASSPVGPRETQYF. Variable domain in full (rest from reference TRBV7-2 and TRBJ2-5): GAGVSQSPSNKVTEKGKDVELRCDPISGHTALYWYRQSLGQGLEFLIYFQGNSAPDKSGLPSDRFSAERTGGSVSTLTIQRTQQEDSAVYLCASSPVGPRETQYFGPGTRLLVL.

V usage is TRBV5-1 and J usage is TRBJ1-1; D ambiguous. The CDR3 is 15 amino acids. The V and J ends lost 3 bases and 0 bases respectively, with 12 bases between them. The germline V gene encodes CDR1 SGHRS and CDR2 YFSETQ. CDR3 loop: CASSWEGSLNTEAFF. CDR3 sequence (DNA): TGCGCCAGCAGCTGGGAGGGATCCCTGAACACTGAAGCTTTCTTT.

This clonotype was observed at least ten times. This CDR3 reads CSARGRGRRNPSPSTGELFF. CDR3 DNA sequence: TGCAGTGCTAGAGGTAGGGGAAGGAGGAATCCGTCCCCAAGCACCGGGGAGCTGTTTTTT. The rearrangement joins TRBV20-1 to TRBJ2-2; D possibly uses TRBD1 or TRBD2 (5 bases each). V was trimmed by 1 base and J by 4 bases, leaving 28 bases between them. Germline loops: CDR1 DFQATT, CDR2 SNEGSKA (reference sequence). The CDR3 totals 20 residues.

The genes are TRBV29-1 and TRBJ2-5; 11 bases agree with TRBD2. The CDR3 has 13 residues. V lost 7 bases to trimming and J lost 5 bases; unmatched junction nucleotides: 6. Germline V gives CDR1 SQVTM, CDR2 ANQGSEA. The CDR3 is CSASGGSKETQYF. In nucleotides, the CDR3 is TGCAGCGCTAGCGGGGGGTCGAAGGAGACCCAGTACTTC. Full variable domain (missing parts from reference TRBV29-1 and TRBJ2-5): SAVISQKPSRDICQRGTSLTIQCQVDSQVTMMFWYRQQPGQSLTLIATANQGSEATYESGFVIDKFPISRPNLTFSTLTVSNMSPEDSSIYLCSASGGSKETQYFGPGTRLLVL.

The chain uses TRBV6-1 and TRBJ2-7; 7 bases agree with TRBD2. Trimming took 0 bases from V and 2 from J; bases not matched to a gene: 7. The CDR3 has 16 residues. Germline loops: CDR1 MNHNS, CDR2 SASEGT. CDR3 in amino acids: CASSEALKRGTYEQYF. The CDR3 DNA reads TGTGCCAGCAGTGAAGCGCTTAAGCGGGGAACCTACGAGCAGTACTTC.

This clonotype was recorded a few times. This chain joins TRBV7-8 and TRBJ1-1; 7 nucleotides agree with TRBD1. The CDR3 extends over 13 amino acids. Trimming at V came to 4 bases and at J to 5 bases, leaving 4 bases not matched to a gene. Looked up from germline, CDR1 is SGHVS and CDR2 is FQNEAQ. The CDR3 loop is CASSSQGQTEAFF. The CDR3 DNA follows: TGTGCCAGCAGCTCTCAGGGACAGACTGAAGCTTTCTTT.

Only a few counts were recorded for this clonotype. The genes are TRBV6-5 and TRBJ2-3; 10 nucleotides align to TRBD2. There are 15 residues in the CDR3. With 4 bases clipped from V and 5 bases from J, the junction kept 6 bases outside the gene matches. Per the germline V gene, CDR1 is MNHEY and CDR2 is SVGAGI. CDR3 loop: CASSFSGGRQDTQYF. As DNA, the CDR3 is TGTGCCAGCAGTTTTAGCGGGGGGCGCCAAGATACGCAGTATTTT.

This chain connects TRBV5-1 to TRBJ2-7; D remains unclear. The CDR3 sequence is 14 residues long. Germline V gives CDR1 SGHRS, CDR2 YFSETQ. The V and J ends lost 5 bases and 0 bases respectively, with 12 bases between them. CDR3 nucleotides: TGCGCCAGCAGTCTCAGGAGCTCCTCCTACGAGCAGTACTTC. Residues: CASSLRSSSYEQYF. The full variable domain, in which reference TRBV5-1 and TRBJ2-7 provide the parts outside the CDR3, is KAGVTQTPRYLIKTRGQQVTLSCSPISGHRSVSWYQQTPGQGLQFLFEYFSETQRNKGNFPGRFSGRQFSNSRSEMNVSTLELGDSALYLCASSLRSSSYEQYFGPGTRLTVT.

This clonotype occurred a few times. The rearrangement uses TRBV19 and TRBJ2-1, with D perhaps TRBD2 (5 bases). Germline CDR1 LNHDA, CDR2 SQIVND (reference sequence). The CDR3 contains 15 residues. With 1 base removed from V and 2 bases from J, the gap between germline ends came to 9 bases. The CDR3: CASSIVPAAYNEQFF. As DNA, the CDR3 is TGTGCCAGTAGTATAGTTCCAGCGGCCTACAATGAGCAGTTCTTC.

This clonotype was recorded once. CDR3 sequence (DNA): TGTGCCAGCAGCTTTCGCGGGGCGGGCACCGGGGAGCTGTTTTTT. As protein: CASSFRGAGTGELFF. The chain uses TRBV7-3 and TRBJ2-2, with D perhaps matching TRBD2 (6 bases). The germline V gene encodes CDR1 SGHTA and CDR2 FQGTGA. Trimming took 3 bases from V and 4 from J, leaving 12 bases between them. The CDR3 contains 15 residues. Full variable domain (missing parts from reference TRBV7-3 and TRBJ2-2): GAGVSQTPSNKVTEKGKYVELRCDPISGHTALYWYRQSLGQGPEFLIYFQGTGAADDSGLPNDRFFAVRPEGSVSTLKIQRTERGDSAVYLCASSFRGAGTGELFFGEGSRLTVL.

This clonotype occurred a few times. V usage is TRBV20-1 and J usage is TRBJ1-1; D not certain. This CDR3 is 11 amino acids long. Germline V gene sequence: CDR1 DFQATT, CDR2 SNEGSKA (reference sequence). V was pared by 6 bases and J by 14 bases, with 19 bases between. DNA of the CDR3: TGCAGTGCGTTAGGACGGACTGAATACTTCTTT. Translation gives CSALGRTEYFF.

This chain links TRBV6-4 with TRBJ2-1, with TRBD2 matching 9 bases. Germline trimming cut 4 bases from V and 7 bases from J; bases unmatched to any gene: 8. The length of the CDR3 is 15 residues. The germline CDR1 and CDR2 sequences are MRHNA and SNTAGT. CDR3 DNA sequence: TGTGCCAGCAGTGGTGTAGCGGGAGTAGAAAATGAGCAGTTCTTC. Its translation is CASSGVAGVENEQFF.

This clonotype was detected ten times or more. The chain links TRBV3-1 to TRBJ1-2; tentatively, D is TRBD1 (5 bases). Deletions cut 2 bases from V and 8 bases from J, with 15 bases between. CDR3 size: 14 residues. Germline loops: CDR1 LGHDT, CDR2 YNNKEL (reference sequence). The CDR3, as DNA: TGTGCCAGCAGCCAACGAACCGCGGAGGGGGGCTACACCTTC. Its protein product is CASSQRTAEGGYTF.

This clonotype was detected only a few times. CDR3 sequence (DNA): TGTGCCAGCAGCCTACTAAGGGCCGACGTCTCCTACAATGAGCAGTTCTTC. It codes for CASSLLRADVSYNEQFF. The V gene is TRBV11-2, the J gene TRBJ2-1; D ambiguous. Germline V gene data show CDR1 as SGHAT and CDR2 as FQNNGV. Trimming shortened V by 5 bases and J by 0 bases, and 17 bases separated the two germline ends. The CDR3 loop spans 17 amino acids.

Points on this clonotype: Given the absence of the conserved phenylalanine or tryptophan at the CDR3 end, a read error is likely. V usage is TRBV12-3 or TRBV12-4 and J usage is TRBJ2-3; TRBD2 is a possible D gene (5 bases). This CDR3 is 14 amino acids long. V lost 7 bases and J lost 5, with 16 bases in between. The CDR3 DNA reads as TGTGCCAGCATGGCGGGTATTTGGGTAGATACGCAGTATTTG. As protein: CASMAGIWVDTQYL.

This clonotype was detected ten times or more. V gene TRBV6-4 combines with J gene TRBJ2-3, with 7 bases fitting TRBD2. CDR3 length: 15 amino acids. Germline trimming cut 4 bases from V and 3 bases from J; bases unmatched to any gene: 7. Germline V gene sequence: CDR1 MRHNA, CDR2 SNTAGT. The CDR3 DNA reads as TGTGCCAGCAGTGGCTCTGAAGCGGGGACAGATACGCAGTATTTT. This encodes CASSGSEAGTDTQYF.

The rearrangement joins TRBV19 to TRBJ2-1; unclear D gene. Germline values: CDR1 LNHDA, CDR2 SQIVND (reference sequence). The CDR3 length is 13 residues. V lost 3 bases to trimming and J lost 6 bases, with 9 bases between them. As DNA, the CDR3 is TGTGCCAGTAGTATGTCTAGGGTCAATGAGCAGTTCTTC. Amino acid sequence: CASSMSRVNEQFF.

This clonotype was detected ten times or more. V is TRBV29-1 and J is TRBJ2-5; a weak D match, TRBD2 (6 bases). This CDR3 is 11 amino acids long. In germline, CDR1 is SQVTM, CDR2 ANQGSEA. V dropped 3 bases and J dropped 10 bases, with 12 bases sitting between them. The DNA of the CDR3 is TGCAGCGTTGAGGGGCGGAGGGTCCAGTACTTC. Translated: CSVEGRRVQYF.

This clonotype was picked up a small number of times. The chain has TRBV6-2 or TRBV6-3 and TRBJ1-2; possible D gene TRBD1, 6 bases. Trimming took 2 bases from V and 2 from J, leaving 9 bases between them. The CDR3 is made up of 14 amino acids. Per germline, CDR1 MNHEY and CDR2 SVGEGT. The CDR3: CASSYRQANYGYTF. CDR3 sequence (DNA): TGTGCCAGCAGTTACCGACAGGCGAACTATGGCTACACCTTC.

Notes on this clonotype: The DNA is omitted, as the CDR3 cannot be located on it reliably, and the CDR3 follows TCRdb's listing. J is TRBJ2-1 and V is TRBV10-2; the D call TRBD2 from the table was never checked on the DNA. The CDR3 contains 16 residues when both ends are counted. Germline lookup yields CDR1 WSHSY and CDR2 SAAADI. CDR3 sequence reads: CASSSSTAGGPDEQFF.

This clonotype was recorded a few times. The chain joins TRBV4-1 to TRBJ2-1; D is possibly TRBD2 (5 bases). The CDR3 has 16 amino acids. The germline V and J ends were trimmed by 0 bases and 5 bases, with 14 bases remaining between them. From germline, CDR1 is MGHRA and CDR2 YSYEKL. DNA of the CDR3: TGCGCCAGCAGCCAAGAATGGGGTAGCGCCGACAATGAGCAGTTCTTC. Translated: CASSQEWGSADNEQFF.

The sample holds many counts of this clonotype. The chain has TRBV12-3 or TRBV12-4 and TRBJ1-3; D is unresolved. The CDR3 has 12 amino acids. The V and J ends lost 4 bases and 6 bases respectively, with 7 bases between them. The CDR3 sequence is CASSSDENTIYF. CDR3 nucleotide sequence: TGTGCCAGCAGTTCGGACGAAAACACCATATATTTT.

This clonotype has a count of ten or more. The V and J genes are TRBV15 and TRBJ1-1; 9 nucleotides agree with TRBD1. The trim removed 3 bases at V and 3 bases at J, leaving 8 bases unmatched. Germline V gives CDR1 LNHNV, CDR2 YYDKDF (reference sequence). The CDR3 is 16 amino acids. CDR3 residues: CATSRGRDREYTEAFF. In DNA, the CDR3 is TGTGCCACCAGCAGGGGACGGGACAGGGAGTACACTGAAGCTTTCTTT. Full variable domain (remainder filled in from reference TRBV15 and TRBJ1-1): DAMVIQNPRYQVTQFGKPVTLSCSQTLNHNVMYWYQQKSSQAPKLLFHYYDKDFNNEADTPDNFQSRRPNTSFCFLDIRSPGLGDTAMYLCATSRGRDREYTEAFFGQGTRLTVV.

This clonotype was observed at least ten times. The chain is built from TRBV12-3 or TRBV12-4 and TRBJ2-7, with D unclear. This CDR3 region has 12 residues. Trimming cost V 0 bases and J 5 bases, with 5 bases left between them. In nucleotides, the CDR3 is TGTGCCAGCAGTTTAGCAGGGAACGAGCAGTACTTC. It is translated as CASSLAGNEQYF.

The sample holds many counts of this clonotype. The chain couples TRBV7-2 to TRBJ2-1, with 9 nucleotides matching TRBD2. Trimming at V came to 3 bases and at J to 8 bases, leaving 2 bases not matched to a gene. Germline-derived CDR1 and CDR2 are SGHTA and FQGNSA. The CDR3 covers 13 residues. This CDR3 is CASSFEREDEQFF. Here the CDR3 DNA reads TGTGCCAGCAGCTTCGAGCGGGAGGATGAGCAGTTCTTC.